The 26 T cell receptor beta chains listed next were all sequenced from one sample in a study of blood T cells in healthy people across ages. A J-beta primer mix and a sample-barcoded 5' primer were used in a second PCR of about 7 to 12 cycles. Via MiXCR, TCRdb re-called the 5' RACE reads, giving one row per CDR3 protein. In the table there are hundreds of thousands of distinct CDR3 sequences, 40% to 65% of which are singletons. Sequencing was carried out using blood. The receptors were gathered from a woman over 75 in good health.

The chain couples TRBV29-1 to TRBJ2-3; 8 nucleotides match TRBD1. The J call may be incorrect, as the DNA end agrees better with TRBJ1-5. This CDR3 region has 13 residues. CDR1 is SQVTM and CDR2 is ANQGSEA in the germline V gene. This CDR3 is CSGQGAPTDTQHF. The DNA for the CDR3 is TGCAGCGGGCAGGGGGCACCCACAGATACGCAGCATTTT.

J is TRBJ2-7 and V is TRBV20-1; no firm D call. Trimming pared 3 bases from V and 3 bases from J, leaving 12 bases between. Germline assignment: CDR1 DFQATT and CDR2 SNEGSKA (reference sequence). The CDR3 loop spans 13 amino acids. In DNA form, the CDR3 reads TGCAGTGCTAGGGGGTCAGAGGACTACGAGCAGTACTTC. It codes for CSARGSEDYEQYF.

V is TRBV20-1 and J is TRBJ2-7; D possibly corresponds to TRBD1 (5 bases). CDR1 is DFQATT, CDR2 SNEGSKA, per germline (reference sequence). This CDR3 spans 13 amino acids. The V end was cut by 0 bases, the J end by 2 bases, with 8 bases between. This CDR3 reads CSARDGQTYEQYF. The CDR3 nucleotides read TGCAGTGCTAGAGATGGACAAACCTACGAGCAGTACTTC.

The V gene is TRBV28, the J gene TRBJ2-7; 10 bases fit TRBD2. V gave up 1 base and J gave up 2 bases; unmatched junction bases: 8. Germline V CDR1 and CDR2: MDHEN, SYDVKM. The CDR3 extends over 17 amino acids. CDR3 sequence: CASSLYPLAGATYEQYF. In DNA, the CDR3 is TGTGCCAGCAGTTTATACCCCCTAGCGGGGGCGACCTACGAGCAGTACTTC.

V gene TRBV5-1 combines with J gene TRBJ2-5; D perhaps matches TRBD2 (5 bases). CDR3 length equals 13 residues. Germline loops: CDR1 SGHRS, CDR2 YFSETQ. V dropped 4 bases and J dropped 2 bases, with 9 bases sitting between them. The CDR3 DNA reads as TGCGCCAGCAGCGTCTGGGAGCAAGAGACCCAGTACTTC. Its protein product is CASSVWEQETQYF.

V and J are TRBV24-1 and TRBJ2-1; D call uncertain. The DNA matches TRBJ2-7 better at its end, which makes the J call doubtful. Germline-derived CDR1 and CDR2 are KGHDR and SFDVKD. CDR3 size: 12 residues. Written as DNA, the CDR3 is TGTGCCACCAGTGAAGGATACAATGAGCAGTACTTC. Its protein is CATSEGYNEQYF.

The J gene is TRBJ1-2, the V gene TRBV12-5; D may be TRBD1 (5 bases). The V end lost 4 bases, the J end lost 2 bases, and 17 bases lay between the germline ends. The CDR3 has 16 amino acids. The germline CDR1 and CDR2 sequences are LGHNT and FRNRAP. The CDR3 sequence is CASGSNPTVVNYGYTF. The CDR3 region has the DNA TGTGCTAGTGGTTCCAATCCGACAGTGGTAAACTATGGCTACACCTTC.

J is TRBJ2-3 and V is TRBV4-1, with 10 nucleotides matching TRBD1. The CDR3 length is 17 residues. Germline V CDR1 and CDR2: MGHRA, YSYEKL. V was clipped by 4 bases and J by 6 bases; unmatched bases: 13. The CDR3 DNA is TGCGCCAGCAGCCCCTCCGTTGGGACAGGGGTTACGGATACGCAGTATTTT. Protein sequence: CASSPSVGTGVTDTQYF.

The genes are TRBV3-1 and TRBJ2-7, with D possibly matching TRBD1 (6 bases). The V gene lost 0 bases and the J gene lost 2 bases, with 14 bases spanning the gap. This CDR3 region has 16 residues. Germline values: CDR1 LGHDT, CDR2 YNNKEL (reference sequence). The CDR3 is CASSQDRQARTYEQYF. CDR3 DNA: TGTGCCAGCAGCCAAGATCGACAGGCGCGGACCTACGAGCAGTACTTC.

This clonotype was recorded at least ten times. This chain links TRBV19 with TRBJ2-7; D may be TRBD2 (5 bases). Per germline, CDR1 LNHDA and CDR2 SQIVND (reference sequence). The V and J ends lost 4 bases and 0 bases respectively, with 10 bases between them. The CDR3 contains 14 residues. CDR3 sequence (DNA): TGTGCCAGTAGTAGGGGAGATAGCTCCTACGAGCAGTACTTC. It is translated as CASSRGDSSYEQYF.

The chain links TRBV2 to TRBJ1-6; 8 bases match TRBD1. After removal of 6 bases from V and 1 base from J, the junction contained 5 bases not matched to a gene. This CDR3 contains 16 residues. The germline CDR1 and CDR2 sequences are SNHLY and FYNNEI. The CDR3 nucleotides are TGTGCCAGCAGGGCGACAGGGGTTTCCTATAATTCACCCCTCCACTTT. It codes for CASRATGVSYNSPLHF.

This rearrangement joins TRBV28 to TRBJ2-4, with TRBD1 as a possible D gene (6 bases). The DNA end lines up better with TRBJ2-7; the J call may be wrong. This CDR3 comprises 13 residues. Germline V CDR1 and CDR2: MDHEN, SYDVKM. The CDR3 loop is CASTWGQRYEQYF. The CDR3 nucleotides read TGTGCCAGCACATGGGGGCAGCGCTACGAGCAGTACTTC.

On this clonotype itself: A much larger clone lies one base from this, so it may be a read error. This chain uses TRBV9 with TRBJ2-3; 10 bases agree with TRBD2. Germline V gene lookup returns CDR1 SGDLS and CDR2 YYNGEE. The CDR3 runs 16 residues. The CDR3 protein is CAGSDGLAASTDTQYF. CDR3 DNA: TGTGCCGGCAGCGATGGACTAGCGGCTAGCACAGATACGCAGTATTTT.

This clonotype was found a few times. The V gene is TRBV18, the J gene TRBJ2-5; TRBD2 matches at 10 bases. The ends lost 4 bases at V and 1 base at J; junction bases unmatched: 3. This CDR3 spans 15 amino acids. Germline CDR1 reads KGHSH; CDR2 reads LQKENI. The CDR3 sequence: CASSRTSGIQETQYF. The CDR3 DNA is TGTGCCAGCTCACGAACTAGCGGGATCCAAGAGACCCAGTACTTC.

The sample holds a few counts of this clonotype. J is TRBJ2-3 and V is TRBV5-1; D may be TRBD1 or TRBD2 (5 bases each). The germline V and J ends were trimmed by 5 bases and 1 base, with 23 bases remaining between them. The CDR3 totals 18 residues. Germline CDR1 reads SGHRS; CDR2 reads YFSETQ. The CDR3 loop reads CASSPPPGLGVGTDTQYF. CDR3 bases: TGCGCCAGCAGTCCTCCACCGGGGCTAGGAGTCGGCACAGATACGCAGTATTTT.

The V and J genes are TRBV21-1 and TRBJ1-2. TRBV21-1 is an annotated pseudogene. The CDR3 runs 15 residues. CDR3 residues: CASSNARPESYGYTF. The DNA of the CDR3 is TGTGCCAGCAGCAATGCGCGGCCGGAGAGCTATGGCTACACCTTC.

Note on this clonotype: A much larger clone lies one base from this, so it may be a read error. The V call is TRBV21-1, the J call TRBJ2-4; the table's TRBD1 call for D was not verified on the DNA. The assigned J gene may be wrong: the sequence end matches TRBJ2-7 better. TRBV21-1 is tagged as a pseudogene. This CDR3 contains 11 residues. The CDR3 here is CAGPLFHEQYF. The CDR3 DNA reads TGTGCCGGCCCCCTTTTCCACGAGCAGTACTTC.

This clonotype was seen a few times. The chain couples TRBV3-1 to TRBJ1-5; 9 positions match TRBD1. This CDR3 is 15 amino acids long. V dropped 2 bases and J dropped 7; count of bases not matched to a gene: 6. The germline CDR1 and CDR2 sequences are LGHDT and YNNKEL (reference sequence). The CDR3, as DNA: TGTGCCAGCAGCCAATTGGGGACAGGGAACCAGCCCCAGCATTTT. It codes for CASSQLGTGNQPQHF.

This clonotype was seen a handful of times. A much larger clonotype is one base distant, so this may be a read error. This chain joins TRBV7-2 and TRBJ2-1, with a possible D match to TRBD1 (5 bases). This CDR3 is built from 15 residues. CDR1 is SGHTA and CDR2 is FQGNSA in the germline V gene. In nucleotides, the CDR3 is TGTGCCAGCAGCCCCCAAAAAACAGGCTACAATGGGCAGTTCTTC. Protein product: CASSPQKTGYNGQFF. Full variable domain (missing parts from reference TRBV7-2 and TRBJ2-1): GAGVSQSPSNKVTEKGKDVELRCDPISGHTALYWYRQSLGQGLEFLIYFQGNSAPDKSGLPSDRFSAERTGGSVSTLTIQRTQQEDSAVYLCASSPQKTGYNGQFFGPGTRLTVL.

This chain joins TRBV15 and TRBJ2-1; no clear D gene. CDR3 length: 17 amino acids. The V and J ends lost 0 bases and 0 bases respectively, with 12 bases between them. CDR1 and CDR2 from the germline V gene are LNHNV and YYDKDF (reference sequence). CDR3: CATSRDVGYFSYNEQFF. The DNA for the CDR3 is TGTGCCACCAGCAGAGATGTGGGTTACTTCTCCTACAATGAGCAGTTCTTC.

This clonotype was seen at least ten times. The chain carries TRBV28 and TRBJ2-7, with TRBD1 as a possible D gene (6 bases). Trimming stripped 8 bases from V and 0 bases from J, with 11 bases between. This CDR3 has 13 residues. Per the germline V gene, CDR1 is MDHEN and CDR2 is SYDVKM. CDR3 protein: CASRTVSSYEQYF. CDR3 nucleotide sequence: TGTGCCAGCCGGACAGTGAGCTCCTACGAGCAGTACTTC.

This clonotype was seen many times. The rearrangement links TRBV20-1 to TRBJ2-5; D gene unclear. Germline loops: CDR1 DFQATT, CDR2 SNEGSKA (reference sequence). The ends were cut back, 1 base at V and 1 base at J, with 10 bases in the middle. The CDR3 spans 14 residues. The CDR3 region is CSARVPVFQETQYF. The CDR3 bases are TGCAGTGCTAGAGTCCCGGTCTTCCAAGAGACCCAGTACTTC.

This clonotype was recorded many times. V usage is TRBV7-3 and J usage is TRBJ2-4, with D possibly being TRBD1 (5 bases). V dropped 2 bases and J dropped 0 bases, with 8 bases sitting between them. Germline V gene data show CDR1 as SGHTA and CDR2 as FQGTGA. This CDR3 comprises 15 residues. For the CDR3, the DNA is TGTGCCAGCAGCTTAGGCAGGGTAGCCAAAAACATTCAGTACTTC. It specifies CASSLGRVAKNIQYF.

This clonotype was observed a single time. This could be a read error, since a much larger clone is one nucleotide away. The chain recombines TRBV6-2 or TRBV6-3 with TRBJ2-5; 9 nucleotides agree with TRBD1. This CDR3 has 14 residues. The germline V gene has CDR1 MNHEY and CDR2 SVGEGT. V gave up 2 bases and J gave up 13 bases; unmatched junction bases: 11. The CDR3 loop is CASSYADRGYERYF. The CDR3 bases are TGTGCCAGCAGTTACGCGGACAGGGGCTACGAGCGGTACTTC.

The chain is built from TRBV29-1 and TRBJ2-7, with TRBD1 matching over 8 bases. V was clipped by 1 base and J by 6 bases; unmatched bases: 8. This CDR3 contains 14 residues. Looked up from germline, CDR1 is SQVTM and CDR2 is ANQGSEA. The CDR3 DNA follows: TGCAGCGTTGAAGCTACAGGGGGACGAAGCGAGCAGTACTTC. This codes for CSVEATGGRSEQYF.

This chain connects TRBV21-1 to TRBJ2-7. TRBV21-1 is a recognized pseudogene. This CDR3 comprises 15 residues. CDR3 DNA sequence: TGTGCCAGCAGCACTATCTGCAGCAAGTCCTACGAGCAGTACTTC. Translated, it gives CASSTICSKSYEQYF.